Shown below are 5 T cell receptor beta chains from a single sample sequenced in a study of blood T cell repertoires in COVID-19. Only in-frame clones appear in the TCRdb table, and some are missing; sequencing was by immunoSEQ multiplex PCR. The sample has over 10,000 clones; roughly four fifths are singletons. The sample was peripheral blood. The origin of the receptors is a man aged 80 or over with acute or convalescent COVID-19.

CDR3 sequence: CASSGTRGPGGTQYF. Written as DNA, the CDR3 is TGCGCCAGCAGCGGAACGCGGGGCCCGGGGGGTACGCAGTATTTT. The chain carries TRBV5-1 and TRBJ2-3; 7 positions match TRBD2. CDR3 length equals 15 residues. V shed 4 bases and J 8 bases; nucleotides not matched to a gene: 13. Germline V gene sequence: CDR1 SGHRS, CDR2 YFSETQ.

This chain links TRBV28 with TRBJ2-1; 8 positions agree with TRBD2. The CDR3 covers 16 residues. V was pared by 6 bases and J by 6 bases, with 13 bases of the junction left unmatched. The germline V gene encodes CDR1 MDHEN and CDR2 SYDVKM. CDR3 nucleotides: TGTGCCAGCAGCTCCCTCCGGGGGGGAGTGGGCAATGAGCAGTTCTTC. The encoded protein is CASSSLRGGVGNEQFF.

The chain has TRBV19 and TRBJ2-1, with 9 positions matching TRBD2. Germline values: CDR1 LNHDA, CDR2 SQIVND (reference sequence). Germline trimming cut 1 base from V and 1 base from J; bases unmatched to any gene: 2. The CDR3 consists of 16 residues. CDR3 sequence (DNA): TGTGCCAGTAGTATAGGCGGGGGGGTATCCTACAATGAGCAGTTCTTC. Translating gives CASSIGGGVSYNEQFF.

The J gene is TRBJ2-2, the V gene TRBV11-2; D is unclear. Germline assignment: CDR1 SGHAT and CDR2 FQNNGV. The V gene lost 5 bases and the J gene lost 5 bases, with 9 bases spanning the gap. This CDR3 region has 13 residues. CDR3 in DNA: TGTGCCAGCAGCGTTGGCCCGACCGGGGAGCTGTTTTTT. The encoded protein is CASSVGPTGELFF.

The rearrangement links TRBV6-6 to TRBJ2-1; 10 positions match TRBD2. Germline V lookup: CDR1 MNHNY, CDR2 SVGAGI (reference sequence). With V trimmed by 6 bases and J by 5 bases, 7 bases remained unmatched. This CDR3 is 15 amino acids long. The CDR3 region has the DNA TGTGCCAGCAGCGCTTTTAGCGGGGGGAACAATGAGCAGTTCTTC. This gives the protein CASSAFSGGNNEQFF.